The 30 T cell receptor beta chains in this list originate from one sample, sequenced in a study of glioma-infiltrating T cells. Using RNA template, CDR3s of TCR alpha and beta were amplified with iRepertoire arm-PCR. TCRdb used MiXCR to reprocess the multiplex PCR reads, holding one entry per CDR3 protein. The sample consists of about 210,000 distinct CDR3 sequences, over 25% of them appearing once. The sample comprised glioma tissue, nonneoplastic brain tissue, or PBMCs (not recorded which). These TCRs come from a human donor with low-grade glioma or glioblastoma, undergoing nonglioma brain surgery, or in good health (not recorded which).

In the case of this clonotype: A much bigger clone sits one base away, suggesting this may be a read error. The V gene is TRBV3-1, the J gene TRBJ2-1; the D call may be TRBD1 or TRBD2 (5 bases each). Germline assignment: CDR1 LGHDT and CDR2 YNNKEL (reference sequence). This CDR3 contains 15 residues. CDR3 sequence (DNA): TGTGCCAGCAGCGAAGGGACCCCCGCTTACAATGAGCAGCTCTTC. It translates to CASSEGTPAYNEQLF.

This clonotype has a count of ten or more. The chain joins TRBV6-2 or TRBV6-3 to TRBJ2-3; possible D gene TRBD2, 6 bases. Per the germline V gene, CDR1 is MNHEY and CDR2 is SVGEGT. This CDR3 comprises 15 residues. Trimming left V 1 base short and J 5 bases short, with 13 bases between. The CDR3 is CASSYLGLGKDTQYF. Written as DNA, the CDR3 is TGTGCCAGCAGTTACTTGGGACTTGGGAAAGATACGCAGTATTTT.

The V call is TRBV7-8, the J call TRBJ2-6; 8 bases match TRBD1. After removal of 1 base from V and 0 bases from J, the junction contained 5 bases not matched to a gene. CDR3 size: 18 residues. Per the germline V gene, CDR1 is SGHVS and CDR2 is FQNEAQ. The CDR3 loop reads CASSLGTGPYSGANVLTF. CDR3 sequence (DNA): TGTGCCAGCAGCTTAGGGACAGGGCCATACTCTGGGGCCAACGTCCTGACTTTC.

This clonotype was picked up many times. The chain is built from TRBV25-1 and TRBJ2-7; D is unresolved. The CDR3 is 15 amino acids. Germline lookup yields CDR1 MGHDK and CDR2 SYGVNS. V was cut by 4 bases and J by 3 bases, with 16 bases left in between. CDR3: CASSGEATGGYEQYF. In nucleotides, the CDR3 is TGTGCCAGCAGTGGAGAGGCAACCGGTGGCTACGAGCAGTACTTC.

The chain's CDR3 is CASSQVAGNTIYF. The DNA of the CDR3 is TGTGCCAGCAGCCAAGTCGCTGGAAACACCATATATTTT. This chain joins TRBV14 and TRBJ1-3, with D hard to call. Trimming left V 1 base short and J 2 bases short, with 3 bases between. The CDR3 has 13 amino acids. The V gene's germline CDR1 is SGHDN and CDR2 FVKESK.

On this clonotype: A read error may be the cause here, since a much bigger clone is one base away. The chain uses TRBV10-3 and TRBJ2-5; unclear D gene. The V and J ends lost 7 bases and 5 bases respectively, with 17 bases between them. The CDR3 is made up of 14 amino acids. Germline values: CDR1 ENHRY, CDR2 SYGVKD. This CDR3 is CAITPVPEKETQYF. DNA for the CDR3: TGTGCCATCACCCCGGTGCCGGAGAAGGAGACCCAGTACTTC.

This clonotype is classed as medium-sized. V is TRBV6-2 or TRBV6-3 and J is TRBJ1-1; D gene unclear. Germline-derived CDR1 and CDR2 are MNHEY and SVGEGT. The CDR3 is 15 amino acids. Trimming stripped 5 bases from V and 0 bases from J, with 13 bases between. The CDR3 reads CASSNGLYMNTEAFF. CDR3 nucleotide sequence: TGTGCCAGCAGTAATGGACTGTACATGAACACTGAAGCTTTCTTT.

This clonotype was observed a handful of times. The CDR3 DNA is TGCGCCAGCAGCCCATTTGGTCGAGGGCTAAATGAGCAGTTCTTC. This sequence encodes CASSPFGRGLNEQFF. The chain combines TRBV5-1 with TRBJ2-1; a weak D match, TRBD2 (5 bases). Trimming pared 4 bases from V and 7 bases from J, leaving 18 bases between. The CDR3 runs to 15 residues. Germline V lookup: CDR1 SGHRS, CDR2 YFSETQ. The whole variable domain, remainder taken from reference TRBV5-1 and TRBJ2-1, is KAGVTQTPRYLIKTRGQQVTLSCSPISGHRSVSWYQQTPGQGLQFLFEYFSETQRNKGNFPGRFSGRQFSNSRSEMNVSTLELGDSALYLCASSPFGRGLNEQFFGPGTRLTVL.

The chain combines TRBV5-1 with TRBJ2-7; D is possibly TRBD2 (6 bases). Between the trimmed V and J ends, which lost 2 bases and 6 bases, there was a span of 12 bases. CDR1 is SGHRS and CDR2 is YFSETQ in the germline V gene. The CDR3 totals 13 residues. CDR3 nucleotides: TGCGCCAGCAGCTTTAGCGGATTGGGCGAGCAGTACTTC. Amino acid sequence: CASSFSGLGEQYF. The full variable domain, in which reference TRBV5-1 and TRBJ2-7 provide the parts outside the CDR3, is KAGVTQTPRYLIKTRGQQVTLSCSPISGHRSVSWYQQTPGQGLQFLFEYFSETQRNKGNFPGRFSGRQFSNSRSEMNVSTLELGDSALYLCASSFSGLGEQYFGPGTRLTVT.

This clonotype was seen many times. The rearrangement joins TRBV20-1 to TRBJ2-7, with D possibly TRBD2 on 5 matching bases. The CDR3 sequence is 15 residues long. Germline loops: CDR1 DFQATT, CDR2 SNEGSKA (reference sequence). V was pared by 3 bases and J by 2 bases, with 17 bases between. The CDR3 reads CSASLGAATPYEQYF. The CDR3 nucleotides read TGCAGTGCTAGCCTAGGAGCGGCCACCCCCTACGAGCAGTACTTC.

This clonotype was seen more than once but under ten times. This chain connects TRBV11-1 to TRBJ2-1; D gene unclear. Germline assignment: CDR1 SGHAT and CDR2 FQDESV (reference sequence). Trimming cost V 0 bases and J 7 bases, with 7 bases left between them. This CDR3 spans 13 amino acids. In DNA form, the CDR3 reads TGTGCCAGCAGCTTAGCGGGTTTAAATGAGCAGTTCTTC. This encodes CASSLAGLNEQFF.

This clonotype was recorded many times. This chain joins TRBV12-3 or TRBV12-4 and TRBJ1-1, with D possibly TRBD1 on 5 matching bases. This CDR3 comprises 16 residues. Deletions cut 4 bases from V and 3 bases from J, with 18 bases between. The CDR3 DNA reads TGTGCCAGCAGTTCCCGGGGGGGGAGGAGGGACACTGAAGCTTTCTTT. As protein: CASSSRGGRRDTEAFF.

This clonotype occurred many times. The chain has TRBV24-1 and TRBJ2-1; 9 bases map to TRBD2. J gave up 2 bases and V 3 bases, and 1 base lay outside the gene matches. The CDR3 is made up of 15 amino acids. Germline V lookup: CDR1 KGHDR, CDR2 SFDVKD. CDR3 nucleotides: TGTGCCACCAGTGATAGCGGGAGGCCCTACAATGAGCAGTTCTTC. Translated: CATSDSGRPYNEQFF.

The table lists this clonotype with many counts. J is TRBJ2-3 and V is TRBV11-2; D not certain. Germline CDR1 SGHAT, CDR2 FQNNGV. This CDR3 comprises 13 residues. V was clipped by 5 bases and J by 2 bases, with 8 bases between them. The CDR3 region is CASSPPFTDTQYF. CDR3 sequence (DNA): TGTGCCAGCAGCCCCCCGTTCACAGATACGCAGTATTTT.

The V call is TRBV24-1, the J call TRBJ2-1; 10 nucleotides match TRBD1. Germline CDR1 is KGHDR and CDR2 is SFDVKD. This CDR3 spans 16 amino acids. V lost 4 bases and J lost 7; bases outside the gene matches: 9. The CDR3 nucleotides read TGTGCCACCAGTGACCGCGGGGGACAGGGGAGAAATGAGCAGTTCTTC. It translates to CATSDRGGQGRNEQFF.

The V gene is TRBV5-1, the J gene TRBJ1-2; D is possibly TRBD1 (6 bases). Germline CDR1 reads SGHRS; CDR2 reads YFSETQ. The CDR3 runs to 15 residues. Trimming removed 7 bases at V and 8 bases at J, with 24 bases between. CDR3 in DNA: TGCGCCAGCCACGAGGGGGACGCAAAGATAGGAGGCTACACCTTC. Translated: CASHEGDAKIGGYTF.

This CDR3 is CASSPGQGIYGYTF. The CDR3 DNA is TGTGCCAGCAGCCCTGGACAGGGGATCTATGGCTACACCTTC. The chain links TRBV2 to TRBJ1-2, with 9 bases aligning to TRBD1. CDR1 and CDR2 (germline): SNHLY, FYNNEI. V lost 6 bases and J lost 4; bases outside the gene matches: 6. The CDR3 length is 14 residues.

This clonotype was counted at least ten times. This rearrangement joins TRBV5-4 to TRBJ2-3; D might be TRBD1 (6 bases). CDR1 and CDR2 from the germline V gene are SGHNT and YYREEE (reference sequence). The CDR3 runs to 14 residues. The V gene lost 0 bases and the J gene lost 4 bases, with 9 bases spanning the gap. The DNA for the CDR3 is TGTGCCAGCAGCTTGGGGGGGCGCGCAGATACGCAGTATTTT. Residues: CASSLGGRADTQYF.

CDR3 nucleotides: TGTGCCAGCGGGGAGAAAGGCCACCGAAATGAAAAACTGTTTTTT. This translates into CASGEKGHRNEKLFF. V gene TRBV6-1 combines with J gene TRBJ1-4; D uncertain. In germline, CDR1 is MNHNS, CDR2 SASEGT. CDR3 length: 15 residues. Trimming shortened V by 8 bases and J by 5 bases, and 18 bases separated the two germline ends.

With respect to this clonotype: This may be a read error, as it is one base from a much larger clone. V gene TRBV18 combines with J gene TRBJ2-3, with D uncertain. Looked up from germline, CDR1 is KGHSH and CDR2 is LQKENI. The CDR3 is 11 amino acids. Trimming took off 4 bases at V and 7 bases at J, with 6 bases between the two ends. The DNA for the CDR3 is TGTGCCAGCTCACGGGCAAATACGCAGTATTTT. Translated: CASSRANTQYF.

Comment on this clonotype: The CDR3 ends on some other residue instead of the conserved phenylalanine or tryptophan, so this is likely a read error. This chain connects TRBV20-1 to TRBJ2-1, with TRBD2 identical over 7 bases. Germline V gene lookup returns CDR1 DFQATT and CDR2 SNEGSKA (reference sequence). The V and J ends lost 3 bases and 3 bases, in that order; junction bases with no gene match: 5. The CDR3 runs 14 residues. CDR3 sequence (DNA): TGCAGTGCTAGGGGGGACTACCGCTACAATGAGCAGTTCCTC. Encoded protein: CSARGDYRYNEQFL.

This clonotype was counted between two and nine times. Being one base from a much bigger clone, this may be a read error. The V call is TRBV18, the J call TRBJ2-3; no firm D call. Germline CDR1 KGHSH, CDR2 LQKENI. V lost 2 bases to trimming and J lost 4 bases, with 7 bases between them. This CDR3 comprises 13 residues. The CDR3 bases are TGTGCCAGCTCACCAGGAAGCGCAGATACGCAGTATTTT. The encoded protein is CASSPGSADTQYF.

This clonotype was seen ten or more times. The V and J genes are TRBV7-6 and TRBJ2-7; 7 bases fit TRBD2. This CDR3 is built from 15 residues. Germline CDR1 and CDR2: SGHVS and FNYEAQ. V gave up 0 bases and J gave up 0 bases; unmatched junction bases: 2. The DNA for the CDR3 is TGTGCCAGCAGCTTAGCGGGAGGGCCCTCCTACGAGCAGTACTTC. It encodes CASSLAGGPSYEQYF.

V gene TRBV11-2 combines with J gene TRBJ1-4; D remains ambiguous. The V and J ends lost 5 bases and 7 bases respectively, with 17 bases between them. The CDR3 totals 15 residues. Germline CDR1 reads SGHAT; CDR2 reads FQNNGV. The CDR3: CASSPTTSGGEKLFF. In DNA form, the CDR3 reads TGTGCCAGCAGCCCCACGACATCGGGTGGTGAAAAACTGTTTTTT.

This clonotype has ten or more counts. The rearrangement joins TRBV25-1 to TRBJ1-1; 7 nucleotides line up with TRBD1. Germline CDR1 reads MGHDK; CDR2 reads SYGVNS. This CDR3 has 15 amino acids. The V gene end was trimmed by 3 bases and the J gene end by 4 bases; junction bases not matched to a gene: 8. Here the CDR3 DNA reads TGTGCCAGCAGTGAGGGGCCTAACAGGGGCACTGAAGCTTTCTTT. Its protein is CASSEGPNRGTEAFF.

The chain is built from TRBV10-3 and TRBJ2-7; D perhaps matches TRBD2 (6 bases). Deletions cut 5 bases from V and 12 bases from J, with 23 bases between. In germline, CDR1 is ENHRY, CDR2 SYGVKD. The CDR3 is 14 amino acids. The CDR3 reads CAISQQRDSPGWYF. CDR3 in DNA: TGTGCCATCAGTCAACAAAGGGACTCACCAGGGTGGTACTTC.

The genes are TRBV19 and TRBJ2-5; 8 bases match TRBD1. Trimming cost V 5 bases and J 5 bases; bases outside gene matches: 10. Germline V gene lookup returns CDR1 LNHDA and CDR2 SQIVND (reference sequence). This CDR3 contains 15 residues. This CDR3 reads CASSARTGLTETQYF. The CDR3 coding sequence is TGTGCCAGTAGTGCTCGGACAGGGCTGACCGAGACCCAGTACTTC.

There are many counts of this clonotype. This rearrangement joins TRBV24-1 to TRBJ2-1, with TRBD1 identical over 8 bases. The junction had 5 bases not matched to a gene; V was cut back by 4 bases and J by 10 bases. Germline V gene lookup returns CDR1 KGHDR and CDR2 SFDVKD. The CDR3 length is 13 residues. CDR3 sequence: CATSESDRVEQFF. The CDR3 bases are TGTGCCACCAGTGAGTCGGACAGGGTAGAGCAGTTCTTC.

There are a few counts of this clonotype. The rearrangement uses TRBV29-1 and TRBJ1-3, with 7 bases that match TRBD1. The CDR3 has 13 residues. Germline V CDR1 and CDR2: SQVTM, ANQGSEA. V was clipped by 6 bases and J by 2 bases; unmatched bases: 4. CDR3 protein: CSVRQGTGNTIYF. The CDR3 DNA is TGCAGCGTGCGACAGGGTACTGGAAACACCATATATTTT. The whole variable domain, filled in from reference TRBV29-1 and TRBJ1-3, reads SAVISQKPSRDICQRGTSLTIQCQVDSQVTMMFWYRQQPGQSLTLIATANQGSEATYESGFVIDKFPISRPNLTFSTLTVSNMSPEDSSIYLCSVRQGTGNTIYFGEGSWLTVV.

This clonotype was detected many times. The chain recombines TRBV20-1 with TRBJ2-7; D is possibly TRBD1 or TRBD2 (5 bases each). The length of the CDR3 is 13 residues. The V gene's germline CDR1 is DFQATT and CDR2 SNEGSKA (reference sequence). With 6 bases removed from V and 0 bases from J, the gap between germline ends came to 12 bases. For the CDR3, the DNA is TGCAGTGCGAACCGGGACCTCTCCTACGAGCAGTACTTC. Amino acids: CSANRDLSYEQYF.